This T cell receptor (beta chain) was sequenced for a study of T cells in Graves' hyperthyroidism and ophthalmopathy. This clonotype has a handful of counts. Germline trimming cut 4 bases from V and 10 bases from J; bases unmatched to any gene: 9. Germline V lookup: CDR1 SGHDN, CDR2 FVKESK. The CDR3 spans 15 residues. TCR beta CDR3 regions were amplified from RNA transcripts. The study used the HTBI primer set for a first-round RT-PCR of the TCR CDR3. Using its own MiXCR run on the multiplex PCR reads, TCRdb lists one record per CDR3 protein. The sample holds roughly 330,000 distinct CDR3 sequences, roughly 17% seen once.

This TCR was sampled from a man younger than 40 with Graves' hyperthyroidism. Sequences were obtained from blood. The chain combines TRBV14 with TRBJ2-1, with 11 bases aligning to TRBD2. The CDR3 region has the DNA TGTGCCAGCAGCCCCGGGACTAGCGGTGGAACGGAGCAGTTCTTC. Residues: CASSPGTSGGTEQFF.